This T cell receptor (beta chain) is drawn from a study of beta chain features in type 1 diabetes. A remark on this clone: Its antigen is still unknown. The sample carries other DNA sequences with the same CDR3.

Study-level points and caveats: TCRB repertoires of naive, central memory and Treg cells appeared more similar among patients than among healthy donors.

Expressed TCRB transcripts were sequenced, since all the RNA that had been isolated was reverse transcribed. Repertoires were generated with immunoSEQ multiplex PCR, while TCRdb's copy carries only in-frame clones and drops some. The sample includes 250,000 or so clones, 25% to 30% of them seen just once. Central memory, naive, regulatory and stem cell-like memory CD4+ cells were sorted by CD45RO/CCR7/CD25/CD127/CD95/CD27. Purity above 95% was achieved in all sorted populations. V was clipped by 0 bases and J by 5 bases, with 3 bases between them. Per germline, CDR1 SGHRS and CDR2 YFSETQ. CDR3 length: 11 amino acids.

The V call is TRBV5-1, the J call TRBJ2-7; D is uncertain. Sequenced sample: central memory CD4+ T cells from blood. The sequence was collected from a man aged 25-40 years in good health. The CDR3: CASSLEDEQYF. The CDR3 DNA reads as TGCGCCAGCAGCTTGGAAGACGAGCAGTACTTC.